A selection of T cell receptor beta chains follows, all from one sample in a study of T-cell memory formation after mild COVID-19. TCRdb processed the 5' RACE reads anew with MiXCR; each CDR3 protein has one entry. The sample consists of fewer than 650,000 distinct CDR3 sequences, approximately 21% of them appearing once. The sequencing sample was made of PBMCs or a T cell subset sorted from them (not recorded which). These receptors all come from an adult woman who had mild COVID-19 (a few samples of this study predate the infection). Cell type and time point are not known. CDR3s include the opening cysteine and the closing phenylalanine or tryptophan. A D gene is named only where the DNA matches it firmly. A row's size may be missing; if present it is once, few, many or a size class.

V gene	D gene	clone size	J gene	CDR3 DNA	CDR3 protein
TRBV18	-	-	TRBJ1-1	TGTGCCAGCTCACGGGATATGGGGCCTGAAGCTTTCTTT	CASSRDMGPEAFF
TRBV30	-	few	TRBJ2-1	TGTGCCTGGAGTCCCAGCTCCCTACACAATGAGCAGTTCTTC	CAWSPSSLHNEQFF
TRBV20-1	TRBD2	-	TRBJ2-1	TGCAGTGCTTCGGGACTAGCGGGAGGGCTTTCCTCCTACAATGAGCAGTTCTTC	CSASGLAGGLSSYNEQFF
TRBV30	-	-	TRBJ2-3	TGTGCCTGGAGTGTCGAGACTAGCACAGATACGCAGTATTTT	CAWSVETSTDTQYF
TRBV9	-	-	TRBJ2-2	TGTGCCAGCAGCCCGACGGGGGTAGCGCCTGACACCGGGGAGCTGTTTTTT	CASSPTGVAPDTGELFF
TRBV15	-	-	TRBJ2-3	TGTGCCACCAGCAGAGAAGGAGATACGCAGTATTTT	CATSREGDTQYF
TRBV3-1	TRBD2	many	TRBJ2-5	TGTGCCAGCAGCCAAGGGGTTAGCGGGGTAGAGACCCAGTACTTC	CASSQGVSGVETQYF
TRBV7-9	TRBD2	-	TRBJ2-5	TGTGCCAGCAGCCTTAGCGGGAGGGGAAAGACCCAGTACTTC	CASSLSGRGKTQYF
TRBV5-1	-	-	TRBJ2-5	TGCGCCAGCAGCTTGGAAGAACCGTACGAAAGGACCCAGTACTTC	CASSLEEPYERTQYF
TRBV18	-	-	TRBJ1-2	TGTGCCAGCTCACACAGGACCGATGGTAACTATGGCTACACCTTC	CASSHRTDGNYGYTF
TRBV29-1	TRBD1	-	TRBJ1-3	TGCAGCGTTAGGACAGGGAGCGGAAACACCATATATTTT	CSVRTGSGNTIYF
TRBV14	TRBD2	few	TRBJ2-5	TGTGCCAGCGGGAGACTAGCGGGAGGCCAAGAGACCCAGTACTTC	CASGRLAGGQETQYF
TRBV4-1	-	-	TRBJ1-5	TGCGCCAGCAGCCAAGATCCCGGGAATCCCAATCAGCCCCAGCATTTT	CASSQDPGNPNQPQHF
TRBV12-5	-	-	TRBJ1-1	TGTGCTAGTGGTTTGGTAACTGGGTATTACACTGAAGCTTTCTTT	CASGLVTGYYTEAFF
TRBV27	-	few	TRBJ2-5	TGTGCCAGCAGTTTAAGGAGGGACTGGGAGACCCAGTACTTC	CASSLRRDWETQYF
TRBV19	TRBD1	many	TRBJ2-4	TGTGCCAGCCGTCCCGGGACAGGGGCCAAAAACATTCAGTACTTC	CASRPGTGAKNIQYF
TRBV7-9	TRBD1	many	TRBJ1-2	TGTGCCAGCAGCTTAGAAGGGACAGGCTACACCTACTATGGCTACACCTTC	CASSLEGTGYTYYGYTF
TRBV7-6	-	-	TRBJ2-5	TGTGCCAGCAGCTCGGAGTACAGGGAAGAGACCCAGTACTTC	CASSSEYREETQYF
TRBV7-9	TRBD2	-	TRBJ2-3	TGTGCCAGCAGGCCCCTCGGGGGGAGCACAGATACGCAGTATTTT	CASRPLGGSTDTQYF
TRBV6-1	-	-	TRBJ1-6	TGTGCCAGCAGTGAAAATCCCGGCGGGGGCCTCGGGAATTCACCCCTCCACTTT	CASSENPGGGLGNSPLHF
TRBV5-1	-	many	TRBJ1-2	TGCGCCAGCAGCTTGGAGCTCCGAGCGGGAACAACTAACTATGGCTACACCTTC	CASSLELRAGTTNYGYTF
TRBV4-1	-	-	TRBJ1-6	TGCGCCAGCAGCGCTGGACCGAATTCACCCCTCCACTTT	CASSAGPNSPLHF
TRBV5-4	-	-	TRBJ1-2	TGTGCCAGCAGCGAGGACCCTGGCAGGGCTGACTATGGCTACACCTTC	CASSEDPGRADYGYTF
TRBV4-3	TRBD1	few	TRBJ2-5	TGCGCCAGCAGCCAGGGGACAGGGGAATTTCAAGAGACCCAGTACTTC	CASSQGTGEFQETQYF
TRBV7-2	TRBD1	many	TRBJ2-7	TGTGCCAGCAGCTTAGCGAGACAGGGGCGCTACGAGCAGTACTTC	CASSLARQGRYEQYF
TRBV2	-	-	TRBJ1-2	TGTGCCAGCACCCGGGACTATGGCTACACCTTC	CASTRDYGYTF
TRBV6-6	TRBD1	-	TRBJ2-3	TGTGCCAGCAGTTCTTACAGGGGGCGAGGAGATACGCAGTATTTT	CASSSYRGRGDTQYF
TRBV6-2/TRBV6-3	TRBD2	-	TRBJ2-1	TGTGCCAGCAGGGGATTAGTTTCTAGCGGGAAACCCTACAATGAGCAGTTCTTC	CASRGLVSSGKPYNEQFF
TRBV12-3/TRBV12-4	-	few	TRBJ2-1	TGTGCCAGCAGTCCCGGACTGCGTGCCAATGAGCAGTTCTTC	CASSPGLRANEQFF